These 17 T cell receptor beta chains were all obtained from the same sample, sequenced in a study of PD-L1 blockade in urothelial cancer (dated by TCRdb to 2015 to 2018). Library construction relied on the immunoSEQ multiplex PCR assay. Imported from immuneACCESS, the table was reduced by TCRdb to in-frame sequences with V and J called. These copies leave out some clones; in studies compared against another copy, an unresolved V gene accounts for under half, and the cause of the remainder is not known. For this sample there are around 100,000 clones; 70% to 85% appear just once. Of the sample, roughly 2.2% falls within the top ten clones. The specimen comprised PBMCs, sampled around atezolizumab (anti-PD-L1) treatment. Source of these receptors: a man in his forties or fifties with urothelial cancer.

The V call is TRBV6-1, the J call TRBJ1-1, with 7 bases matching TRBD1. V gave up 2 bases and J gave up 2 bases; unmatched junction bases: 5. Per germline, CDR1 MNHNS and CDR2 SASEGT. This CDR3 spans 15 amino acids. The CDR3 spells CASSESTGANTEAFF. CDR3 bases: TGTGCCAGCAGTGAATCTACAGGGGCAAACACTGAAGCTTTCTTT.

This rearrangement joins TRBV10-1 to TRBJ2-5, with D possibly being TRBD2 (6 bases). Trimming removed 4 bases from V and 5 bases from J, with 26 bases in between. Germline V CDR1 and CDR2: WNHNN, SYGVQD (reference sequence). The CDR3 sequence is 18 residues long. Written as DNA, the CDR3 is TGCGCCAGCAGTGCTTGGGTACGGGGGAGAACCGGAAGGGAGACCCAGTACTTC. This sequence encodes CASSAWVRGRTGRETQYF.

For the CDR3, the DNA is TGTGCCAGCAGTCCACCGCCTACCGGACTAGCGAAAACCTACAATGAGCAGTTCTTC. Encoded protein: CASSPPPTGLAKTYNEQFF. This chain connects TRBV27 to TRBJ2-1; TRBD2 agrees at 9 bases. V lost 5 bases to trimming and J lost 2 bases; unmatched junction nucleotides: 16. CDR3 length: 19 residues. Germline V gene data show CDR1 as MNHEY and CDR2 as SMNVEV (reference sequence).

This chain connects TRBV30 to TRBJ2-1; D is unclear. V was pared by 1 base and J by 0 bases, with 4 bases between. Germline V gene lookup returns CDR1 GTSNPN and CDR2 SVGIG (reference sequence). The CDR3 runs 13 residues. The CDR3 loop is CAWSANSYNEQFF. The CDR3 coding sequence is TGTGCCTGGAGTGCCAACTCCTACAATGAGCAGTTCTTC.

This rearrangement joins TRBV9 to TRBJ2-1; 10 bases match TRBD2. CDR1 and CDR2 (germline): SGDLS, YYNGEE. The V segment lost 4 bases and the J segment 8 bases; nucleotides outside the gene matches: 12. This CDR3 contains 16 residues. CDR3 amino acids: CASSFRTSGLLDEQFF. The CDR3 DNA is TGTGCCAGCAGCTTCCGGACTAGCGGCCTCCTGGATGAGCAGTTCTTC. Using reference TRBV9 and TRBJ2-1 for the parts outside the CDR3, the full variable domain is DSGVTQTPKHLITATGQRVTLRCSPRSGDLSVYWYQQSLDQGLQFLIQYYNGEERAKGNILERFSAQQFPDLHSELNLSSLELGDSALYFCASSFRTSGLLDEQFFGPGTRLTVL.

The V and J genes are TRBV30 and TRBJ1-1; D is possibly TRBD1 (5 bases). The V end was cut by 0 bases, the J end by 5 bases, with 13 bases between. This CDR3 region has 14 residues. Germline-derived CDR1 and CDR2 are GTSNPN and SVGIG (reference sequence). The CDR3 region is CAWSVPPRDTEAFF. Written as DNA, the CDR3 is TGTGCCTGGAGTGTACCCCCCAGGGATACTGAAGCTTTCTTT.

This clone was seen more than once but under ten times. The genes are TRBV5-4 and TRBJ1-5; TRBD1 matches at 11 bases. The CDR3 is made up of 15 amino acids. Trimming at V came to 4 bases and at J to 7 bases, leaving 7 bases not matched to a gene. CDR1 is SGHNT and CDR2 is YYREEE in the germline V gene (reference sequence). CDR3 sequence reads: CASSPGQGAGQPQHF. In DNA form, the CDR3 reads TGTGCCAGCAGCCCCGGACAGGGGGCCGGACAGCCCCAGCATTTT. Full variable domain (outside the CDR3, taken from reference TRBV5-4 and TRBJ1-5): ETGVTQSPTHLIKTRGQQVTLRCSSQSGHNTVSWYQQALGQGPQFIFQYYREEENGRGNFPPRFSGLQFPNYSSELNVNALELDDSALYLCASSPGQGAGQPQHFGDGTRLSIL.

The chain combines TRBV7-2 with TRBJ2-2, with a possible D match to TRBD2 (5 bases). CDR1 is SGHTA and CDR2 is FQGNSA in the germline V gene. The CDR3 is 18 amino acids. Between the trimmed V and J ends, which lost 4 bases and 2 bases, there was a span of 20 bases. CDR3 loop: CASSSRRALGSNTGELFF. The CDR3 coding sequence is TGTGCCAGCAGCTCCCGGCGAGCGCTAGGGAGTAACACCGGGGAGCTGTTTTTT.

The CDR3 loop reads CASSDPRSEGQPQHF. The CDR3 DNA reads as TGTGCCAGCAGTGACCCCCGCTCCGAGGGCCAGCCCCAGCATTTT. This chain joins TRBV6-1 and TRBJ1-5, with D uncertain. Trimming shortened V by 3 bases and J by 7 bases, and 16 bases separated the two germline ends. The CDR3 is 15 residues long. Per germline, CDR1 MNHNS and CDR2 SASEGT.

The rearrangement links TRBV28 to TRBJ1-3; no reliable D call. V lost 3 bases and J 0 bases, leaving 9 bases between the germline ends. Germline-derived CDR1 and CDR2 are MDHEN and SYDVKM. The CDR3 is 15 amino acids. CDR3 DNA sequence: TGTGCCAGCAGTTTTAGTCGATTCTCTGGAAACACCATATATTTT. It codes for CASSFSRFSGNTIYF.

This chain joins TRBV20-1 and TRBJ1-5, with 9 bases identical to TRBD1. The CDR3 sequence is 11 residues long. Germline lookup yields CDR1 DFQATT and CDR2 SNEGSKA (reference sequence). Here the CDR3 reads CGTGSDQPQHF. CDR3 nucleotides: TGCGGGACAGGGTCGGATCAGCCCCAGCATTTT.

This rearrangement joins TRBV7-9 to TRBJ2-5; 11 positions agree with TRBD2. Trimming removed 7 bases from V and 5 bases from J; junction bases left unmatched: 9. The CDR3 spans 15 residues. Germline V CDR1 and CDR2: SEHNR, FQNEAQ (reference sequence). In DNA, the CDR3 is TGTGCCAGCATCGCTTCACTAGCGGGAGAGGAGACCCAGTACTTC. As protein: CASIASLAGEETQYF.

The rearrangement links TRBV9 to TRBJ1-1; TRBD1 matches 9 bases. The length of the CDR3 is 14 residues. V lost 3 bases and J lost 5; bases outside the gene matches: 5. From germline, CDR1 is SGDLS and CDR2 YYNGEE. The chain's CDR3 is CASSGDRAATEAFF. CDR3 nucleotide sequence: TGTGCCAGCAGCGGGGACAGGGCTGCAACTGAAGCTTTCTTT.

The chain links TRBV7-9 to TRBJ1-1; 9 bases are shared with TRBD1. This CDR3 contains 16 residues. Trimming took 3 bases from V and 2 from J; bases not matched to a gene: 7. The V gene's germline CDR1 is SEHNR and CDR2 FQNEAQ (reference sequence). CDR3 nucleotide sequence: TGTGCCAGCAGCTTCAGGCCGGACAGGGGCAACACTGAAGCTTTCTTT. The encoded protein is CASSFRPDRGNTEAFF.

There are a few counts of this clone. This chain uses TRBV7-9 with TRBJ1-1, with TRBD1 matching over 7 bases. From germline, CDR1 is SEHNR and CDR2 FQNEAQ (reference sequence). After removal of 7 bases from V and 0 bases from J, the junction contained 5 bases not matched to a gene. This CDR3 contains 14 residues. CDR3 amino acids: CASKRDSLNTEAFF. CDR3 bases: TGTGCCAGCAAGAGGGACAGTTTGAACACTGAAGCTTTCTTT.

V gene TRBV4-2 combines with J gene TRBJ1-6, with TRBD1 matching over 7 bases. The CDR3 spans 16 residues. Germline trimming cut 0 bases from V and 8 bases from J; bases unmatched to any gene: 7. Germline V lookup: CDR1 LGHNA, CDR2 YNFKEQ. The CDR3 coding sequence is TGTGCCAGCAGCCAAGATGCCAGGGGGATGGATTCACCCCTCCACTTT. This codes for CASSQDARGMDSPLHF.

This chain uses TRBV6-1 with TRBJ2-3; D might be TRBD2 (6 bases). The length of the CDR3 is 15 residues. V was clipped by 10 bases and J by 1 base, with 18 bases between them. Per the germline V gene, CDR1 is MNHNS and CDR2 is SASEGT. Written as DNA, the CDR3 is TGTGCCACCCTTGGGCGGCCTAGCGGCACAGATACGCAGTATTTT. Amino acid sequence: CATLGRPSGTDTQYF.